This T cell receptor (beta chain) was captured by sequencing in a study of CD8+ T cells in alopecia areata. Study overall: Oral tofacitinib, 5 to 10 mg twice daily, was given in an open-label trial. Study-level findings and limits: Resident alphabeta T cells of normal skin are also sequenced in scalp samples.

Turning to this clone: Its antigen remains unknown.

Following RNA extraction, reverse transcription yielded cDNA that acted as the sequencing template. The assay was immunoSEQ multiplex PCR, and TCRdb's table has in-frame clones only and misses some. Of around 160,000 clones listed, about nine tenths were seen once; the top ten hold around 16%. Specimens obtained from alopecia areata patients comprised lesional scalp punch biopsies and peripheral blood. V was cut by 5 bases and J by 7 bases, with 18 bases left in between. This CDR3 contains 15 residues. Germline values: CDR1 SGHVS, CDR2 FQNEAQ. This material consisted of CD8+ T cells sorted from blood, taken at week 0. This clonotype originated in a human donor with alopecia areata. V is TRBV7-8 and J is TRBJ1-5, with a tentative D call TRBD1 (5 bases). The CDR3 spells CASSPPKGRRQPQHF. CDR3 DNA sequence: TGTGCCAGCAGCCCCCCCAAGGGGCGGAGACAGCCCCAGCATTTT.